Listed below are T cell receptor beta chains from one sample, sequenced in a study of response to subunit inactivated influenza vaccine. One entry per CDR3 protein results from TCRdb running MiXCR on the RT-PCR reads. The data hold about 160,000 distinct CDR3 sequences, with around 11% observed a single time. This specimen was CD8+ T cells sorted from PBMCs, taken around 25 months after vaccination. Receptors originate from a man between 50 and 70 years old who received an inactivated influenza vaccine. Each CDR3 is given with its conserved first and last residue. D genes are given only for firm matches. Clone size is not always given. Where it is, it says once, few, many or a class for expanded clones.

d_gene,v_gene,j_gene,abundance,CDR3nt,CDR3aa
TRBD2,TRBV6-5,TRBJ2-2,many,TGTGCCAGCAGTTACTCGACCAGCGGGGGCGGGGAGCTGTTTTTT,CASSYSTSGGGELFF
-,TRBV12-3/TRBV12-4,TRBJ2-7,many,TGTGCCAGCAGTTCGGGAGAGGGCAACGAGCAGTACTTC,CASSSGEGNEQYF
-,TRBV9,TRBJ2-1,many,TGTGCCAGCAGCGCATTCGGGGCGTACAATGAGCAGTTCTTC,CASSAFGAYNEQFF
-,TRBV27,TRBJ2-1,-,TGTGCCAGCAGTTCCGCGAAGTACAATGAGCAGTTCTTC,CASSSAKYNEQFF
TRBD2,TRBV7-8,TRBJ2-3,few,TGTGCCAGCAGCTTAGAAGCTAGCGGGAGCACAGATACGCAGTATTTT,CASSLEASGSTDTQYF
-,TRBV30,TRBJ1-1,few,TGTGCCTGGAGTGTAGGTATCACTGAAGCTTTCTTT,CAWSVGITEAFF
-,TRBV6-1,TRBJ1-5,-,TGTGCCAGCAGTGAATTGGGGGTAGGGGCCCTTAATCAGCCCCAGCATTTT,CASSELGVGALNQPQHF
TRBD1,TRBV2,TRBJ2-7,few,TGTGCCAGCAGCCTAAAGACAGGGGCCCTCTACGAGCAGTACTTC,CASSLKTGALYEQYF
-,TRBV28,TRBJ1-6,-,TGTGCCAGCAGTTTTTGGGGCAGGGCTACAAATTCACCCCTCCACTTT,CASSFWGRATNSPLHF
TRBD1,TRBV27,TRBJ2-7,few,TGTGCCAGCAGTTTATCGTGGGACAGGGGTTACGAGCAGTACTTC,CASSLSWDRGYEQYF
TRBD2,TRBV12-3/TRBV12-4,TRBJ2-5,-,TGTGCCAGCAGTCAAACGATTAGACTAGCGGGGGACCAAGAGACCCAGTACTTC,CASSQTIRLAGDQETQYF
-,TRBV6-2/TRBV6-3,TRBJ1-2,few,TGTGCCAGCAGTTACGCAGGCACCTATGGCTACACCTTC,CASSYAGTYGYTF
-,TRBV7-9,TRBJ1-1,once,TGTGCCAGCAGCTTCCAGCAAGTTGAAGCTTTCTTT,CASSFQQVEAFF
TRBD2,TRBV29-1,TRBJ2-3,-,TGCAGCCTGGCGGGGGGGCCTGAAGATACGCAGTATTTT,CSLAGGPEDTQYF
-,TRBV4-3,TRBJ2-5,-,TGCGCCAGCAGCCAAGGGACTGGAGAGACCCAGTACTTC,CASSQGTGETQYF
-,TRBV27,TRBJ2-6,-,TGTGCCAGCAGTTTCGTCAGTGCTGCTGGGGCCAACGTCCTGACTTTC,CASSFVSAAGANVLTF
-,TRBV28,TRBJ2-6,few,TGTGCCAGCAGCTACGGGGCCAACGTCCTGACTTTC,CASSYGANVLTF
TRBD1,TRBV7-9,TRBJ1-4,few,TGTGCCAGCAGCTTAAGGGACAGCAATGAAAAACTGTTTTTT,CASSLRDSNEKLFF
-,TRBV7-9,TRBJ1-2,few,TGTGCCAGCATGACGCACGCTAACTATGGCTACACCTTC,CASMTHANYGYTF
-,TRBV6-5,TRBJ2-3,few,TGTGCCAGCAGTTACTCAAGCGCAACTCTACCCTCCAGCACAGATACGCAGTATTTT,CASSYSSATLPSSTDTQYF
-,TRBV7-9,TRBJ1-2,-,TGTGCCAGCAGCTTACCGGGATCACGCTATGGCTACACCTTC,CASSLPGSRYGYTF
-,TRBV6-5,TRBJ2-1,few,TGTGCCAGCAGTTACTGGGCCAGGGACTACAATGAGCAGTTCTTC,CASSYWARDYNEQFF
TRBD1,TRBV6-5,TRBJ2-7,few,TGTGCCAGCAGTTTCGGGACAGGGAAGTACGAGCAGTACTTC,CASSFGTGKYEQYF
TRBD1,TRBV4-3,TRBJ2-3,many,TGCGCCAGCAGCCAAGATATTGGACAGGGGCACACAGATACGCAGTATTTT,CASSQDIGQGHTDTQYF
TRBD1,TRBV12-3/TRBV12-4,TRBJ1-2,few,TGTGCCAGCAGTTTTAGACAGGGGGGTGGCTACACCTTC,CASSFRQGGGYTF
-,TRBV20-1,TRBJ2-7,-,TGCAGTGCTAGAGACCCCATACAGCCCTCCTACGAGCAGTACTTC,CSARDPIQPSYEQYF
-,TRBV7-9,TRBJ2-3,-,TGTGCCAGCATGCGGGGCGGCACAGATACGCAGTATTTT,CASMRGGTDTQYF
-,TRBV2,TRBJ2-7,few,TGTGCCAGCAGTGGTTCAATCGCCAGGGTCGGCGAGCAGTACTTC,CASSGSIARVGEQYF
TRBD1,TRBV4-1,TRBJ1-6,-,TGCGCCAGCAGCCAACTCGGACAGGGATCTTTGTATTCACCCCTCCACTTT,CASSQLGQGSLYSPLHF
-,TRBV20-1,TRBJ2-7,-,TGCAGTGCTAGAGTTATTTACGAGCAGTACTTC,CSARVIYEQYF
-,TRBV28,TRBJ2-3,many,TGTGCCAGCAGCATTTACATGACAGCTTTTAGCACAGATACGCAGTATTTT,CASSIYMTAFSTDTQYF
TRBD1,TRBV7-8,TRBJ2-1,-,TGTGCCAGCAGCTCGGAAGGGGACAGGATTACGAAGCTTGAGCAGTTCTTC,CASSSEGDRITKLEQFF
TRBD2,TRBV27,TRBJ2-7,-,TGTGCCAGCAGTACTTGGACTAGCGGAATTTACGAGCAGTACTTC,CASSTWTSGIYEQYF
-,TRBV5-1,TRBJ1-2,-,TGCGCCAGCAGCCTGGGGGACTTATCCTATGGCTACACCTTC,CASSLGDLSYGYTF
TRBD1,TRBV5-5,TRBJ2-7,few,TGTGCCAGCAGCCCCTGGACAGGGATGGACGAGCAGTACTTC,CASSPWTGMDEQYF
TRBD1,TRBV4-3,TRBJ1-1,-,TGCGCCAGCAGCCAAGGGGTCCCGGGACAGTTGAACACTGAAGCTTTCTTT,CASSQGVPGQLNTEAFF
-,TRBV4-1,TRBJ2-7,-,TGCGCCAGCAGCCAAGAGACCGGGGGAGCCTACGAGCAGTACTTC,CASSQETGGAYEQYF
-,TRBV5-1,TRBJ1-4,many,TGCGCCAGCAGCTTGGAGGGGTTGGCTTATGAAAAACTGTTTTTT,CASSLEGLAYEKLFF
-,TRBV9,TRBJ1-2,few,TGTGCCAGCAGCGACAGGGCTACTAACTATGGCTACACCTTC,CASSDRATNYGYTF
-,TRBV4-3,TRBJ1-2,many,TGCGCCAGCAGCCAAGATTGGGATCTGGGCGATGGCTACACCTTC,CASSQDWDLGDGYTF
-,TRBV7-2,TRBJ2-7,many,TGTGCCAGCAGCCAGGCCTTTGGTTTCTACGAGCAGTACTTC,CASSQAFGFYEQYF
-,TRBV5-4,TRBJ2-3,few,TGTGCCAGCAGCTTGGGGGGATCGGGAGAACCTTACACAGATACGCAGTATTTT,CASSLGGSGEPYTDTQYF
TRBD1,TRBV12-3/TRBV12-4,TRBJ1-4,many,TGTGCCAGCAGTTTTGGGACAGGGTATGAAAAACTGTTTTTT,CASSFGTGYEKLFF
-,TRBV5-5,TRBJ2-3,-,TGTGCCAGCAGCTCCAACCTTGACAGATTCACAGATACGCAGTATTTT,CASSSNLDRFTDTQYF
-,TRBV29-1,TRBJ2-1,-,TGCAGCGTTGAAGGACAGGAGTTCTCCTACAATGAGCAGTTCTTC,CSVEGQEFSYNEQFF
TRBD2,TRBV20-1,TRBJ2-7,few,TGCAGTGCCCACCGGACTAGTATTGGCGAGCAGTACTTC,CSAHRTSIGEQYF